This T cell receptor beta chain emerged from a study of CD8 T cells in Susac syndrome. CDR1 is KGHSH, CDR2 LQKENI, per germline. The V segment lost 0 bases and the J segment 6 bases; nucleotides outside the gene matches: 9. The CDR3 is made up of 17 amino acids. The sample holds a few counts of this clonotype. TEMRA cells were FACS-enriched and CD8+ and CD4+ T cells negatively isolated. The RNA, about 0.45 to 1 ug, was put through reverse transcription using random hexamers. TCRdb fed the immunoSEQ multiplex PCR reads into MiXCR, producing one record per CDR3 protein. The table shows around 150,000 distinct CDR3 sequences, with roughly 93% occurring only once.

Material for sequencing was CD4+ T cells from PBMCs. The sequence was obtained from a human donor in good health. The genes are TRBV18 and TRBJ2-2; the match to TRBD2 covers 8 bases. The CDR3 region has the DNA TGTGCCAGCTCACCACCCCTAGCGGGTATCCGGCCCGGGGAGCTGTTTTTT. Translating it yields CASSPPLAGIRPGELFF.